A single sample gave rise to the 31 T cell receptor beta chains below, sequenced in a study of cytomegalovirus exposure and HLA in healthy donors. The PCR had 60 Vbeta and 13 Jbeta primers. Assay used: immunoSEQ multiplex PCR; TCRdb lists only in-frame clones, some missing. The table records around 180,000 clones, roughly 80% of them present only once. Specimen: PBMCs. The source of these receptors is a young woman in good health and CMV-seropositive.

The table lists this clone with a count of one. The rearrangement joins TRBV19 to TRBJ2-5, with 7 nucleotides matching TRBD1. This CDR3 comprises 15 residues. The V segment lost 5 bases and the J segment 2 bases; nucleotides outside the gene matches: 8. The germline V gene has CDR1 LNHDA and CDR2 SQIVND (reference sequence). The CDR3 nucleotides are TGTGCCAGTAGTCCCAGGGACAGTCTACAAGAGACCCAGTACTTC. Residues: CASSPRDSLQETQYF.

Notes on this clone: One end of the junction is discordant with germline, which a read error may explain. The chain joins TRBV9 to TRBJ2-7; perhaps TRBD1 as D (6 bases). This CDR3 has 15 residues. CDR1 and CDR2 from the germline V gene are SGDLS and YYNGEE. CDR3 amino acids: CASSVAGANDYEQYF. As DNA, the CDR3 is TGTGCCAGCAGTGTAGCAGGGGCCAACGACTACGAGCAGTACTTC.

V is TRBV29-1 and J is TRBJ2-2; possible D gene TRBD2, 6 bases. CDR1 is SQVTM and CDR2 is ANQGSEA in the germline V gene. CDR3 length equals 13 residues. Trimming left V 5 bases short and J 6 bases short, with 13 bases between. CDR3 nucleotides: TGCAGCGTTTTGGGGAGGTGGGCCGGGGAGCTGTTTTTT. Residues: CSVLGRWAGELFF.

This chain joins TRBV27 and TRBJ1-2; D may be TRBD1 (5 bases). Trimming took 1 base from V and 6 from J, leaving 21 bases between them. Per the germline V gene, CDR1 is MNHEY and CDR2 is SMNVEV (reference sequence). This CDR3 contains 17 residues. This CDR3 is CASSLYGVGGGVDGYTF. CDR3 in DNA: TGTGCCAGCAGTTTATATGGAGTCGGGGGAGGGGTTGATGGCTACACCTTC.

This clone has just a few counts. The chain carries TRBV7-9 and TRBJ1-4, with unresolved D. Germline V gene lookup returns CDR1 SEHNR and CDR2 FQNEAQ (reference sequence). Deletions cut 0 bases from V and 8 bases from J, with 10 bases between. This CDR3 contains 14 residues. Here the CDR3 DNA reads TGTGCCAGCAGCTTAGCGAGACAAGAGGAAAAACTGTTTTTT. Translating it yields CASSLARQEEKLFF.

This rearrangement joins TRBV6-5 to TRBJ1-6, with 7 bases aligning to TRBD1. V shed 6 bases, J shed 9 bases, and the junction held 5 bases outside the gene matches. Germline-derived CDR1 and CDR2 are MNHEY and SVGAGI. The CDR3 spans 13 residues. The CDR3 loop reads CASRPTGTSPLHF. CDR3 nucleotide sequence: TGTGCCAGCAGACCGACAGGGACTTCACCCCTCCACTTT.

V usage is TRBV7-6 and J usage is TRBJ2-1; 10 nucleotides agree with TRBD2. Germline V gene data show CDR1 as SGHVS and CDR2 as FNYEAQ. This CDR3 region has 16 residues. V lost 5 bases, J lost 6 bases, and 10 bases stayed unmatched. The DNA for the CDR3 is TGTGCCAGCAGCCCCGTTGCAGCGGGAGGGATCAATGAGCAGTTCTTC. It is translated as CASSPVAAGGINEQFF.

This clone has just a few counts. This chain joins TRBV15 and TRBJ1-2; D may be TRBD1 (5 bases). Looked up from germline, CDR1 is LNHNV and CDR2 is YYDKDF (reference sequence). V was clipped by 1 base and J by 0 bases, with 12 bases between them. CDR3 length: 16 amino acids. In DNA, the CDR3 is TGTGCCACCAGCAGAGCGGTTTCACAGGCTAACTATGGCTACACCTTC. Protein sequence: CATSRAVSQANYGYTF. The whole variable domain, filled in from reference TRBV15 and TRBJ1-2, reads DAMVIQNPRYQVTQFGKPVTLSCSQTLNHNVMYWYQQKSSQAPKLLFHYYDKDFNNEADTPDNFQSRRPNTSFCFLDIRSPGLGDTAMYLCATSRAVSQANYGYTFGSGTRLTVV.

J is TRBJ2-7 and V is TRBV6-5; 10 bases fit TRBD2. This CDR3 comprises 15 residues. Trimming at V came to 2 bases and at J to 6 bases, leaving 7 bases not matched to a gene. Germline CDR1 is MNHEY and CDR2 is SVGAGI. The CDR3 region has the DNA TGTGCCAGCAGTTACCCCCGGCTAGCGGGAGTCGAGCAGTACTTC. It is translated as CASSYPRLAGVEQYF.

The rearrangement links TRBV27 to TRBJ2-2; maybe TRBD1 (7 bases). Trimming shortened V by 4 bases and J by 5 bases, and 11 bases separated the two germline ends. The CDR3 contains 14 residues. The germline gives CDR1 MNHEY, CDR2 SMNVEV (reference sequence). CDR3 in DNA: TGTGCCAGCAGTTACAGGGGAGGAACCGGGGAGCTGTTTTTT. It encodes CASSYRGGTGELFF.

The chain has TRBV19 and TRBJ2-5; the match to TRBD1 covers 7 bases. V gave up 4 bases and J gave up 1 base; unmatched junction bases: 6. The CDR3 consists of 15 residues. Germline V gene data show CDR1 as LNHDA and CDR2 as SQIVND (reference sequence). The CDR3 bases are TGTGCCAGTAGTAAGGGGACAGAGCTCCAAGAGACCCAGTACTTC. Its protein product is CASSKGTELQETQYF.

This clone was counted a single time. This chain uses TRBV6-1 with TRBJ1-5; tentatively, D is TRBD1 (5 bases). V shed 6 bases and J shed 0 bases, with 12 bases lying between them. The CDR3 runs to 15 residues. CDR1 and CDR2 from the germline V gene are MNHNS and SASEGT. The CDR3 spells CASRLDTNSNQPQHF. As DNA, the CDR3 is TGTGCCAGCAGATTGGACACAAATAGCAATCAGCCCCAGCATTTT.

The chain carries TRBV11-2 and TRBJ1-4; TRBD1 agrees at 8 bases. This CDR3 contains 15 residues. Germline-derived CDR1 and CDR2 are SGHAT and FQNNGV. With V trimmed by 4 bases and J by 8 bases, 9 bases remained unmatched. CDR3 in DNA: TGTGCCAGCAGCTCAGCCGGGACAGGCAAAGAAAAACTGTTTTTT. Amino acids: CASSSAGTGKEKLFF. Looking up the rest from reference TRBV11-2 and TRBJ1-4 gives the full variable domain: EAGVAQSPRYKIIEKRQSVAFWCNPISGHATLYWYQQILGQGPKLLIQFQNNGVVDDSQLPKDRFSAERLKGVDSTLKIQPAKLEDSAVYLCASSSAGTGKEKLFFGSGTQLSVL.

This chain uses TRBV5-1 with TRBJ1-5; D possibly corresponds to TRBD1 (6 bases). Germline CDR1 is SGHRS and CDR2 is YFSETQ. The V gene lost 2 bases and the J gene lost 2 bases, with 11 bases spanning the gap. This CDR3 is built from 15 residues. This CDR3 is CASSFTGMGNQPQHF. The CDR3 nucleotides are TGCGCCAGCAGCTTTACAGGGATGGGCAATCAGCCCCAGCATTTT.

The genes are TRBV6-5 and TRBJ2-1, with 8 bases identical to TRBD1. The germline V gene encodes CDR1 MNHEY and CDR2 SVGAGI. Germline trimming cut 2 bases from V and 8 bases from J; bases unmatched to any gene: 8. The CDR3 consists of 15 residues. Written as DNA, the CDR3 is TGTGCCAGCAGTTACGAAGGGCAGGGGGCGCATGAGCAGTTCTTC. It codes for CASSYEGQGAHEQFF.

V is TRBV12-5 and J is TRBJ1-1; D call uncertain. Trimming left V 4 bases short and J 4 bases short, with 16 bases between. The length of the CDR3 is 15 residues. Germline-derived CDR1 and CDR2 are LGHNT and FRNRAP. The CDR3 region has the DNA TGTGCTAGTGGTTCGGATGGAGAGCCACTCACTGAAGCTTTCTTT. Its protein product is CASGSDGEPLTEAFF.

This chain connects TRBV21-1 to TRBJ2-5; the table's D call, TRBD1, has no DNA check behind it. TRBV21-1 is a pseudogene locus. The CDR3 totals 15 residues. The CDR3 is CASSKVKQPQETQYF. For the CDR3, the DNA is TGTGCCAGCAGCAAAGTTAAACAGCCCCAAGAGACCCAGTACTTC.

In this sample, this clone turned up once. Other DNA variants within this sample encode the same CDR3. This chain connects TRBV10-3 to TRBJ1-3; perhaps TRBD1 as D (6 bases). This CDR3 spans 14 amino acids. Germline-derived CDR1 and CDR2 are ENHRY and SYGVKD. V dropped 2 bases and J dropped 4 bases, with 9 bases sitting between them. The CDR3 nucleotides read TGTGCCATCAGTGAGCAGGGGTCGGGAAACACCATATATTTT. Translated: CAISEQGSGNTIYF.

This clone came up once. The V and J genes are TRBV2 and TRBJ1-4; TRBD1 agrees at 9 bases. Per germline, CDR1 SNHLY and CDR2 FYNNEI. The CDR3 is 15 residues long. Trimming removed 7 bases from V and 5 bases from J; junction bases left unmatched: 8. CDR3 protein: CASTPGQGVNEKLFF. The CDR3 DNA reads TGTGCCAGCACCCCGGGACAGGGTGTAAATGAAAAACTGTTTTTT.

This clone was detected a few times. The CDR3 region has the DNA TGTGCCAGCAGCCGGGGGGCGGCTACTGAAGCTTTCTTT. Translating gives CASSRGAATEAFF. The chain recombines TRBV6-5 with TRBJ1-1, with D perhaps TRBD1 (6 bases). Trimming cost V 6 bases and J 5 bases, with 13 bases left between them. Germline lookup yields CDR1 MNHEY and CDR2 SVGAGI. This CDR3 has 13 amino acids.

The chain recombines TRBV19 with TRBJ1-2; the D gene is possibly TRBD1 (5 bases). This CDR3 has 12 amino acids. V lost 4 bases, J lost 8 bases, and 11 bases lay in between. Germline V gene sequence: CDR1 LNHDA, CDR2 SQIVND (reference sequence). The chain's CDR3 is CASSNRQWGYTF. The CDR3 nucleotides read TGTGCCAGTAGTAACCGACAGTGGGGCTACACCTTC.

Only one count was recorded for this clone. The chain is built from TRBV5-1 and TRBJ2-7; 8 bases line up with TRBD1. V was pared by 3 bases and J by 7 bases, with 9 bases of the junction left unmatched. In germline, CDR1 is SGHRS, CDR2 YFSETQ. The CDR3 is 14 residues long. CDR3 loop: CASSSPGQELEQYF. The CDR3 DNA follows: TGCGCCAGCAGCTCCCCGGGACAGGAGCTTGAGCAGTACTTC.

The rearrangement links TRBV11-2 to TRBJ2-5; no definite D call. The germline V gene has CDR1 SGHAT and CDR2 FQNNGV. The CDR3 loop spans 14 amino acids. Trimming took off 1 base at V and 5 bases at J, with 11 bases between the two ends. The CDR3 here is CASSLGVPAETQYF. In DNA form, the CDR3 reads TGTGCCAGCAGCTTAGGGGTCCCAGCGGAGACCCAGTACTTC.

The genes are TRBV21-1 and TRBJ2-7; TRBD1, the table's D call, lacks a check against the DNA. TRBV21-1 is a listed pseudogene. The CDR3 spans 17 residues. CDR3 DNA sequence: TGTGCCAGCAGCAAAGTTGTGGGACAGGGGGTGGCCTACGAGCAGTACTTC. Translating gives CASSKVVGQGVAYEQYF.

The chain recombines TRBV6-5 with TRBJ2-7; D possibly corresponds to TRBD1 (6 bases). The CDR3 spans 14 residues. CDR1 is MNHEY, CDR2 SVGAGI, per germline. V was cut by 7 bases and J by 7 bases, with 20 bases left in between. The CDR3 DNA reads TGTGCCAGCACCAACATACAGGGATCTCGGGAGCAGTACTTC. Encoded protein: CASTNIQGSREQYF.

The CDR3 nucleotides read TGCAGCGTTGAAGATCGCGGAACTAGCTCTGGAAACACCATATATTTT. It codes for CSVEDRGTSSGNTIYF. The chain is built from TRBV29-1 and TRBJ1-3; D remains ambiguous. The CDR3 totals 16 residues. Trimming shortened V by 0 bases and J by 0 bases, and 12 bases separated the two germline ends. Germline loops: CDR1 SQVTM, CDR2 ANQGSEA.

The rearrangement links TRBV5-5 to TRBJ2-7, with D hard to call. The V and J ends lost 5 bases and 6 bases respectively, with 12 bases between them. This CDR3 comprises 12 residues. Per the germline V gene, CDR1 is SGHKS and CDR2 is YYEKEE (reference sequence). CDR3 sequence: CASRADNREQYF. The CDR3 region has the DNA TGTGCCAGCAGGGCCGATAACCGCGAGCAGTACTTC. Full variable domain (outside the CDR3, taken from reference TRBV5-5 and TRBJ2-7): DAGVTQSPTHLIKTRGQQVTLRCSPISGHKSVSWYQQVLGQGPQFIFQYYEKEERGRGNFPDRFSARQFPNYSSELNVNALLLGDSALYLCASRADNREQYFGPGTRLTVT.

The genes are TRBV19 and TRBJ1-1; no clear D. Germline CDR1 and CDR2: LNHDA and SQIVND (reference sequence). CDR3 size: 13 residues. V lost 4 bases and J 1 base, leaving 7 bases between the germline ends. CDR3 sequence (DNA): TGTGCCAGTAGTACTATAGCGAACACTGAAGCTTTCTTT. This codes for CASSTIANTEAFF. The whole variable domain, filled in from reference TRBV19 and TRBJ1-1, reads DGGITQSPKYLFRKEGQNVTLSCEQNLNHDAMYWYRQDPGQGLRLIYYSQIVNDFQKGDIAEGYSVSREKKESFPLTVTSAQKNPTAFYLCASSTIANTEAFFGQGTRLTVV.

This clone was seen only a few times. CDR3 amino acids: CSVEDRVYEQYF. The CDR3 DNA is TGCAGCGTTGAAGATCGCGTTTACGAGCAGTACTTC. The J gene is TRBJ2-7, the V gene TRBV29-1, with D unclear. Germline V CDR1 and CDR2: SQVTM, ANQGSEA. Trimming took off 0 bases at V and 4 bases at J, with 7 bases between the two ends. The CDR3 runs to 12 residues.

The gene calls are TRBV5-1 and TRBJ2-3; D possibly matches TRBD1 or TRBD2 (5 bases each). This CDR3 region has 15 residues. Germline CDR1 is SGHRS and CDR2 is YFSETQ. Trimming removed 4 bases from V and 4 bases from J, with 16 bases in between. CDR3 sequence (DNA): TGCGCCAGCAGCCTGGACAATCTCGGGGCAGATACGCAGTATTTT. Its protein is CASSLDNLGADTQYF.

The chain has TRBV9 and TRBJ2-1, with 10 bases matching TRBD2. V lost 1 base, J lost 0 bases, and 7 bases stayed unmatched. The CDR3 has 18 amino acids. CDR1 SGDLS and CDR2 YYNGEE come from the germline V gene. The CDR3 region is CASSVQAGGPSSYNEQFF. DNA of the CDR3: TGTGCCAGCAGCGTACAAGCGGGAGGGCCGAGCTCCTACAATGAGCAGTTCTTC.